The 8 T cell receptor beta chains presented below share a single source sample, sequenced in a study of shared clonotypes between healthy human individuals. Sequencing was performed with immunoSEQ multiplex PCR; in TCRdb, only in-frame clones are kept and a portion is missing. The sample yields over a million clones, about four fifths seen once. Sequencing was carried out using memory CD4+ T cells from PBMCs. Subset: CD45RA-negative fraction. The receptors come from a man younger than 35 in good health. Some clones in this sample may be carry-over from other donors' samples.

The genes are TRBV27 and TRBJ1-2, with D possibly TRBD1 on 5 matching bases. The V gene's germline CDR1 is MNHEY and CDR2 SMNVEV (reference sequence). This CDR3 contains 17 residues. The V and J ends lost 5 bases and 2 bases respectively, with 21 bases between them. The DNA for the CDR3 is TGTGCCAGCAGTCTTGACGCTGGGGGGTTGGGGAACTATGGCTACACCTTC. Residues: CASSLDAGGLGNYGYTF.

In the case of this clone: This same CDR3 is encoded by further DNA sequences in the sample. The chain is built from TRBV7-9 and TRBJ1-2; a weak D match, TRBD1 (5 bases). Germline CDR1 and CDR2: SEHNR and FQNEAQ (reference sequence). V was shortened by 5 bases and J by 8 bases, with 12 bases between the two germline ends. The CDR3 has 12 residues. CDR3 in amino acids: CASSPGLYGYTF. DNA for the CDR3: TGTGCCAGCAGCCCAGGGTTGTACGGCTACACCTTC.

V is TRBV28 and J is TRBJ2-3; D perhaps matches TRBD1 (5 bases). Germline V CDR1 and CDR2: MDHEN, SYDVKM. This CDR3 is built from 16 residues. V lost 5 bases and J 2 bases, leaving 17 bases between the germline ends. The CDR3 bases are TGTGCCAGCAGTCCGAGGACATTTTCATTCACAGATACGCAGTATTTT. Its translation is CASSPRTFSFTDTQYF. Supplemented by reference TRBV28 and TRBJ2-3, the full variable domain reads DVKVTQSSRYLVKRTGEKVFLECVQDMDHENMFWYRQDPGLGLRLIYFSYDVKMKEKGDIPEGYSVSREKKERFSLILESASTNQTSMYLCASSPRTFSFTDTQYFGPGTRLTVL.

The V gene is TRBV21-1, the J gene TRBJ1-5. TRBV21-1 is labeled a pseudogene. The CDR3 totals 19 residues. The CDR3 DNA reads TGTGCCAGCAGCAAAGCGGGACTCCTAAGGGGGGCGAGGAGTCAGCCCCAGCATTTT. Amino acid sequence: CASSKAGLLRGARSQPQHF.

This sequence joins TRBV11-3 and TRBJ2-7; D gene unclear. This CDR3 has 13 amino acids. Trimming took off 0 bases at V and 4 bases at J, with 7 bases between the two ends. From germline, CDR1 is SGHNT and CDR2 YENEEA. The CDR3 DNA sequence: TGTGCCAGCAGCTTAGAACTCCAGTACGAGCAGTACTTC. Its protein is CASSLELQYEQYF.

The chain carries TRBV7-2 and TRBJ2-5; D remains unclear. This CDR3 spans 13 amino acids. V was pared by 5 bases and J by 4 bases, with 11 bases between. Germline values: CDR1 SGHTA, CDR2 FQGNSA. In DNA, the CDR3 is TGTGCCAGCAGCCCTAAGAGGACAGAGACCCAGTACTTC. As protein: CASSPKRTETQYF.

This clone was observed once. The V and J genes are TRBV5-6 and TRBJ2-7; D may correspond to TRBD1 or TRBD2 (5 bases each). The CDR3 extends over 14 amino acids. Germline V lookup: CDR1 SGHDT, CDR2 YYEEEE. V lost 4 bases to trimming and J lost 4 bases, with 15 bases between them. As DNA, the CDR3 is TGTGCCAGCAGCCCCGGGACCGATGGATACGAGCAGTACTTC. Its protein is CASSPGTDGYEQYF.

The chain joins TRBV10-2 to TRBJ2-5; D gene ambiguous. Germline-derived CDR1 and CDR2 are WSHSY and SAAADI. The CDR3 sequence is 12 residues long. Deletions cut 6 bases from V and 5 bases from J, with 10 bases between. This chain's CDR3 is CASRAVGETQYF. As DNA, the CDR3 is TGCGCCAGCAGGGCGGTAGGGGAGACCCAGTACTTC.